A single sample gave rise to the 22 T cell receptor beta chains below, sequenced in a study of regulatory T cells in long-lasting Graves disease. According to the study, TCR beta libraries were built with iRepertoire HTBI primers and CDR3-region Arm-PCR. TCRdb processed the multiplex PCR reads anew with MiXCR; each CDR3 protein has one entry. The sample consists of hundreds of thousands of distinct CDR3 sequences, about 22% of them appearing once. Time point indicated: persistent/refractory GD, antithyroid drugs over 5 years with positive TRAb. Extracted PBMC RNA gave rise to the TCR library. The sample here was peripheral blood mononuclear cells (PBMCs), taken when the disease was refractory, from a patient treated with antithyroid drugs. These receptors were obtained from a female donor with Graves disease.

This clonotype was observed at least ten times. The CDR3 sequence: CASSQSGTGDEKLFF. DNA of the CDR3: TGTGCCAGCAGCCAGTCCGGGACAGGGGATGAAAAACTGTTTTTT. This sequence joins TRBV3-1 and TRBJ1-4; 10 nucleotides match TRBD1. The CDR3 is made up of 15 amino acids. V shed 3 bases, J shed 6 bases, and the junction held 4 bases outside the gene matches. Germline CDR1 and CDR2: LGHDT and YNNKEL (reference sequence).

The rearrangement uses TRBV6-1 and TRBJ2-7; D is possibly TRBD1 or TRBD2 (5 bases each). CDR3 length: 16 residues. The V gene's germline CDR1 is MNHNS and CDR2 SASEGT. Trimming took off 5 bases at V and 3 bases at J, with 20 bases between the two ends. CDR3 sequence (DNA): TGTGCCAGCAGTCCCGGACCACCGGGACCACACTACGAGCAGTACTTC. Translation: CASSPGPPGPHYEQYF.

This clonotype occurred many times. CDR3 in amino acids: CASTGQGVPLSYEQYF. CDR3 nucleotide sequence: TGTGCCAGCACCGGACAGGGTGTTCCCCTCTCCTACGAGCAGTACTTC. The chain combines TRBV28 with TRBJ2-7, with 8 bases fitting TRBD1. Trimming removed 7 bases from V and 0 bases from J; junction bases left unmatched: 11. Germline CDR1 reads MDHEN; CDR2 reads SYDVKM. The CDR3 runs 16 residues.

This clonotype was seen ten or more times. The chain links TRBV28 to TRBJ2-7; 7 nucleotides align to TRBD1. With 5 bases clipped from V and 3 bases from J, the junction kept 7 bases outside the gene matches. Germline values: CDR1 MDHEN, CDR2 SYDVKM. This CDR3 is built from 14 residues. CDR3 amino acids: CASSIVTGIYEQYF. The CDR3, as DNA: TGTGCCAGCAGTATTGTGACAGGGATCTACGAGCAGTACTTC. Filled out from reference TRBV28 and TRBJ2-7, the complete variable domain reads DVKVTQSSRYLVKRTGEKVFLECVQDMDHENMFWYRQDPGLGLRLIYFSYDVKMKEKGDIPEGYSVSREKKERFSLILESASTNQTSMYLCASSIVTGIYEQYFGPGTRLTVT.

In its sample, this clonotype was seen many times. This rearrangement joins TRBV10-2 to TRBJ2-7, with 7 bases aligning to TRBD1. This CDR3 has 12 amino acids. CDR1 WSHSY and CDR2 SAAADI come from the germline V gene. Trimming took 7 bases from V and 3 from J; bases not matched to a gene: 3. DNA of the CDR3: TGCGCCAGCACCCGGGACAGCTACGAGCAGTACTTC. Its translation is CASTRDSYEQYF.

This chain connects TRBV28 to TRBJ2-1; TRBD2 matches 9 bases. The germline gives CDR1 MDHEN, CDR2 SYDVKM. This CDR3 is built from 15 residues. J was trimmed by 6 bases and V by 4 bases; bases with no gene match: 7. CDR3 protein: CASSSSLGLANEQFF. In DNA form, the CDR3 reads TGTGCCAGCAGTTCCTCGCTGGGACTAGCCAATGAGCAGTTCTTC. The complete variable domain, with remaining parts taken from reference TRBV28 and TRBJ2-1, reads DVKVTQSSRYLVKRTGEKVFLECVQDMDHENMFWYRQDPGLGLRLIYFSYDVKMKEKGDIPEGYSVSREKKERFSLILESASTNQTSMYLCASSSSLGLANEQFFGPGTRLTVL.

In this sample, this clonotype turned up many times. V gene TRBV15 combines with J gene TRBJ1-2; D unresolved. Trimming pared 7 bases from V and 4 bases from J, leaving 22 bases between. Germline CDR1 reads LNHNV; CDR2 reads YYDKDF (reference sequence). The CDR3 has 16 residues. For the CDR3, the DNA is TGTGCCACCACCGACCTTACCGGAGAGGCCATCTATGGCTACACCTTC. This codes for CATTDLTGEAIYGYTF.

The chain joins TRBV6-1 to TRBJ2-1; D call uncertain. V lost 2 bases, J lost 8 bases, and 4 bases lay in between. This CDR3 contains 11 residues. The germline V gene encodes CDR1 MNHNS and CDR2 SASEGT. The CDR3 loop reads CASSENHEQFF. Written as DNA, the CDR3 is TGTGCCAGCAGTGAAAATCATGAGCAGTTCTTC.

This clonotype was observed many times. The chain couples TRBV2 to TRBJ1-2; D uncertain. Looked up from germline, CDR1 is SNHLY and CDR2 is FYNNEI. This CDR3 is 11 amino acids long. The V end lost 7 bases, the J end lost 10 bases, and 13 bases lay between the germline ends. The CDR3 is CASTFPGPYTF. CDR3 DNA: TGTGCCAGCACCTTTCCCGGGCCCTACACCTTC.

This clonotype was observed a handful of times. V is TRBV28 and J is TRBJ2-3; D is undetermined. Germline CDR1 is MDHEN and CDR2 is SYDVKM. The CDR3 runs to 14 residues. V lost 7 bases and J lost 8, with 19 bases in between. CDR3 loop: CASTTRLPLSTQYF. CDR3 nucleotide sequence: TGTGCCAGCACCACCCGGCTACCCTTGAGTACGCAGTATTTT.

This chain connects TRBV5-6 to TRBJ1-5; D perhaps matches TRBD1 (5 bases). CDR3 length: 14 amino acids. Germline-derived CDR1 and CDR2 are SGHDT and YYEEEE. Deletions cut 3 bases from V and 6 bases from J, with 13 bases between. The CDR3 region has the DNA TGTGCCAGCAGCTCGTCAGGGTGGATTCAGCCCCAGCATTTT. This codes for CASSSSGWIQPQHF.

This clonotype was seen more than once but under ten times. The chain couples TRBV6-5 to TRBJ1-2, with 9 positions matching TRBD1. The CDR3 runs 16 residues. The V segment lost 2 bases and the J segment 6 bases; nucleotides outside the gene matches: 10. Germline V gene data show CDR1 as MNHEY and CDR2 as SVGAGI. CDR3 sequence: CASSYPGQGVPDGYTF. The CDR3 bases are TGTGCCAGCAGTTACCCGGGACAGGGCGTCCCCGATGGCTACACCTTC.

In this sample, this clonotype turned up a few times. The V and J genes are TRBV28 and TRBJ2-7; D is perhaps TRBD1 (7 bases). Germline CDR1 reads MDHEN; CDR2 reads SYDVKM. Trimming stripped 6 bases from V and 5 bases from J, with 17 bases between. The CDR3 is 14 amino acids. CDR3 DNA sequence: TGTGCCAGCAGCCCTACGGGACAGCGGGACGAGCAGTACTTC. Translation: CASSPTGQRDEQYF.

This clonotype occurred many times. This chain connects TRBV24-1 to TRBJ1-2, with a weak D call TRBD1 (5 bases). This CDR3 spans 16 amino acids. CDR1 and CDR2 from the germline V gene are KGHDR and SFDVKD. The ends were cut back, 4 bases at V and 4 bases at J, with 18 bases in the middle. The CDR3: CATSDQRTRGFYGYTF. The CDR3 bases are TGTGCCACCAGTGACCAAAGGACAAGGGGCTTCTATGGCTACACCTTC.

V gene TRBV19 combines with J gene TRBJ1-5; D gene unclear. The germline gives CDR1 LNHDA, CDR2 SQIVND (reference sequence). Trimming removed 5 bases from V and 5 bases from J, with 13 bases in between. The length of the CDR3 is 14 residues. The CDR3 DNA reads as TGTGCCAGTAGTTCGTTTGGGTCGGATCAGCCCCAGCATTTT. Amino acid sequence: CASSSFGSDQPQHF.

This clonotype was picked up many times. This chain uses TRBV24-1 with TRBJ1-6; unclear D gene. The CDR3 is 15 residues long. Trimming took 2 bases from V and 8 from J, leaving 12 bases between them. Germline V gene lookup returns CDR1 KGHDR and CDR2 SFDVKD. CDR3 residues: CATSDSRARYSPLHF. CDR3 DNA sequence: TGTGCCACCAGTGATTCAAGGGCCCGATATTCACCCCTCCACTTT.

Ten or more counts support this clonotype. The V call is TRBV2, the J call TRBJ1-1; D unresolved. Germline CDR1 is SNHLY and CDR2 is FYNNEI. Trimming shortened V by 8 bases and J by 6 bases, and 16 bases separated the two germline ends. The CDR3 runs to 13 residues. The CDR3 here is CASHGRIWSEAFF. The DNA of the CDR3 is TGTGCCAGCCACGGACGGATTTGGTCTGAAGCTTTCTTT.

In this sample, this clonotype turned up many times. The CDR3 region is CSGGTANNSPLHF. CDR3 nucleotide sequence: TGCAGTGGGGGGACAGCAAATAATTCACCCCTCCACTTT. The rearrangement links TRBV20-1 to TRBJ1-6, with TRBD1 matching over 7 bases. CDR3 length: 13 residues. CDR1 is DFQATT, CDR2 SNEGSKA, per germline (reference sequence). V was clipped by 7 bases and J by 5 bases; unmatched bases: 5.

This clonotype was counted many times. This chain connects TRBV20-1 to TRBJ1-1, with 10 bases lining up with TRBD1. The V gene's germline CDR1 is DFQATT and CDR2 SNEGSKA (reference sequence). J gave up 3 bases and V 1 base, and 8 bases lay outside the gene matches. The CDR3 runs to 16 residues. The CDR3 sequence: CSARVSGTGADTEAFF. In DNA form, the CDR3 reads TGCAGTGCTAGAGTAAGCGGGACAGGGGCAGACACTGAAGCTTTCTTT.

This clonotype was counted between two and nine times. The chain joins TRBV7-9 to TRBJ2-7; 8 nucleotides line up with TRBD1. V lost 1 base, J lost 5 bases, and 4 bases stayed unmatched. The CDR3 is 14 amino acids. Germline lookup yields CDR1 SEHNR and CDR2 FQNEAQ (reference sequence). CDR3 coding DNA: TGTGCCAGCAGCTTAGGACAGGGGTTCAACGAGCAGTACTTC. Encoded protein: CASSLGQGFNEQYF. The full variable domain, in which reference TRBV7-9 and TRBJ2-7 provide the parts outside the CDR3, is DTGVSQNPRHKITKRGQNVTFRCDPISEHNRLYWYRQTLGQGPEFLTYFQNEAQLEKSRLLSDRFSAERPKGSFSTLEIQRTEQGDSAMYLCASSLGQGFNEQYFGPGTRLTVT.

At least ten counts were recorded for this clonotype. The rearrangement links TRBV12-5 to TRBJ1-2, with D unclear. This CDR3 contains 12 residues. Trimming pared 7 bases from V and 5 bases from J, leaving 11 bases between. Looked up from germline, CDR1 is LGHNT and CDR2 is FRNRAP. The CDR3 region has the DNA TGTGCTAGTGCATACGGGGAATATGGCTACACCTTC. It translates to CASAYGEYGYTF. Based on the CDR3 plus reference TRBV12-5 and TRBJ1-2, the full variable domain is DARVTQTPRHKVTEMGQEVTMRCQPILGHNTVFWYRQTMMQGLELLAYFRNRAPLDDSGMPKDRFSAEMPDATLATLKIQPSEPRDSAVYFCASAYGEYGYTFGSGTRLTVV.

Many counts were recorded for this clonotype. The genes are TRBV24-1 and TRBJ2-7; 7 bases map to TRBD2. CDR3 length: 13 amino acids. The trim removed 4 bases at V and 2 bases at J, leaving 1 base unmatched. CDR1 and CDR2 (germline): KGHDR, SFDVKD. CDR3: CATSDGTTYEQYF. In DNA, the CDR3 is TGTGCCACCAGTGACGGGACTACCTACGAGCAGTACTTC.